Reported below is one TCR beta chain. This clone was picked up a small number of times. Its antigen has not been determined. No quality values exist for individual bases; no much larger clone is one base distant. The QIAamp DNA FFPE kit was used to extract genomic DNA from formalin-fixed paraffin-embedded autopsy tissue. These data come from a study of T cell repertoires in MIS-A myocarditis (dated by TCRdb to between 2021 and 2023). Amplification of TCRbeta CDR3 regions relied on the immunoSEQ bias-controlled multiplex PCR, followed by high-throughput sequencing. On the authors' methods: The immunoSEQ vendor pipeline collapsed and filtered the CDR3 sequences so that the abundance and frequency of each unique TCRbeta CDR3 could be quantified. CD-HIT clustered dominant CDR3 amino acid sequences with SARS-CoV-2-specific ImmuneCODE TCRbeta sequences at a 90% global sequence identity threshold. Clones at frequencies from 0.1 to 1 were categorized as hyperexpanded, and clones at frequencies from 0.01 to 0.1 were categorized as large. MiXCR was used to confirm CDR3 amino acid sequences and V and J gene assignments of dominant clones. The R stringdist package was used to compute Levenshtein distances between the patient clonotypes and the ImmuneCODE hits. The source is immuneACCESS, and TCRdb retained only in-frame sequences with V and J called. Part of the clones is not carried over; for the studies checked, unresolved V genes explain less than half of this, and the remainder is unexplained. That table supplies the V and J calls and clone size; D and trimming were determined from the DNA. The sample table holds 10,000 to 13,000 clones, of which around 83% were seen once. The ten top clones hold 29% of the sample.

V was cut back by 0 bases and J by 3 bases, leaving a gap of 12 bases between them. CDR1 and CDR2 were assigned from the germline V gene as MGHRA and YSYEKL. Its CDR3 holds 15 amino acids, cysteine through phenylalanine. Of all the DNA, just the CDR3 is kept, 45 bases in frame from base 1. The rearranged chain carries TRBV4-1 and TRBJ2-7; D gene: possibly TRBD1, on 6 matching bases. The sequenced sample consisted of right ventricle heart tissue obtained at autopsy. What the cell subset or site label conveys for this sample: cardiac tissue sample (left or right ventricle, interventricular septum, or pericardium). This clonotype was obtained from a man aged 18 to 29 with fulminant myocarditis from multisystem inflammatory syndrome in adults (MIS-A) after COVID-19. The CDR3 here reads CASSQDQGPHYEQYF. The nucleotide sequence reads as follows: TGCGCCAGCAGCCAAGATCAGGGGCCCCACTACGAGCAGTACTTC.